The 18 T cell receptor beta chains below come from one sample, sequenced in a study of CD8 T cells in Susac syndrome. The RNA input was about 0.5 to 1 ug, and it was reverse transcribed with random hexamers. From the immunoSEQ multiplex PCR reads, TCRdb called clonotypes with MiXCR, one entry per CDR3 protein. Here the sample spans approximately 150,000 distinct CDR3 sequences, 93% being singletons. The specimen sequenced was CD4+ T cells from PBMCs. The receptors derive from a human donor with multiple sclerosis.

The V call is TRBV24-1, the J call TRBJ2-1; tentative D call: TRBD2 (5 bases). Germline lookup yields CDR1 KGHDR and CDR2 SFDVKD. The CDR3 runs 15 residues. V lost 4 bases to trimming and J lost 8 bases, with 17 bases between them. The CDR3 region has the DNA TGTGCCACCAGTGACTCGAGCGGCCTTGGGGATGAGCAGTTCTTC. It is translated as CATSDSSGLGDEQFF.

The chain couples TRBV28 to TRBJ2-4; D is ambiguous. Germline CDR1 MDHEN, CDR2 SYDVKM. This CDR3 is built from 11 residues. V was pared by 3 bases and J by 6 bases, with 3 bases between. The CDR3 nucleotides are TGTGCCAGCAGTTTCAGAAACATTCAGTACTTC. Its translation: CASSFRNIQYF. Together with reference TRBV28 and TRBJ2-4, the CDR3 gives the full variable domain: DVKVTQSSRYLVKRTGEKVFLECVQDMDHENMFWYRQDPGLGLRLIYFSYDVKMKEKGDIPEGYSVSREKKERFSLILESASTNQTSMYLCASSFRNIQYFGAGTRLSVL.

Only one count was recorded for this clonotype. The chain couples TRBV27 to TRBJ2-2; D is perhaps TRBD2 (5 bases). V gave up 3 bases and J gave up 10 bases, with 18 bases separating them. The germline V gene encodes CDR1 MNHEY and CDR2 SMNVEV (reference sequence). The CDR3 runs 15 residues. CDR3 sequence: CASSLPRLRAKELFF. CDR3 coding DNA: TGTGCCAGCAGTTTGCCGCGACTGCGGGCCAAGGAGCTGTTTTTT.

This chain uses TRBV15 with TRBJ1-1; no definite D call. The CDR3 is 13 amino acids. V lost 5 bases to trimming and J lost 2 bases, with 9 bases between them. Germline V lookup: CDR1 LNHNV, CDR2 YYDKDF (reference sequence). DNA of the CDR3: TGTGCCACCAGCTCCCCGTTAAACACTGAAGCTTTCTTT. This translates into CATSSPLNTEAFF.

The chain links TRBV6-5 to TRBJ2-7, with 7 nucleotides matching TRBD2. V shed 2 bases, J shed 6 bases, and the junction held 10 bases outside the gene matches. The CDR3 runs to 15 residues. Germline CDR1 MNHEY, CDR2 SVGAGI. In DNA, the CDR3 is TGTGCCAGCAGTTACGCAGGGAGGGTCGGCTCCGAGCAGTACTTC. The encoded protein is CASSYAGRVGSEQYF.

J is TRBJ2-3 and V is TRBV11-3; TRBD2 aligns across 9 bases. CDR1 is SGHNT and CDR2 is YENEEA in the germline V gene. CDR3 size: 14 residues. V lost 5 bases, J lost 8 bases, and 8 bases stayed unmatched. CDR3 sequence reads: CASSPPGLAGTQYF. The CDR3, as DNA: TGTGCCAGCAGCCCCCCGGGACTAGCTGGTACGCAGTATTTT.

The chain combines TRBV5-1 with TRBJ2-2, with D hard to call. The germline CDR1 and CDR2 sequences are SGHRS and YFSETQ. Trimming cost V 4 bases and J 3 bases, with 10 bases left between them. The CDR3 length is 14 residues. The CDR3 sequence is CASSERADTGELFF. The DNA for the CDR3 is TGCGCCAGCAGCGAGAGAGCAGACACCGGGGAGCTGTTTTTT. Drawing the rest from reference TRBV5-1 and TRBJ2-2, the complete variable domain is KAGVTQTPRYLIKTRGQQVTLSCSPISGHRSVSWYQQTPGQGLQFLFEYFSETQRNKGNFPGRFSGRQFSNSRSEMNVSTLELGDSALYLCASSERADTGELFFGEGSRLTVL.

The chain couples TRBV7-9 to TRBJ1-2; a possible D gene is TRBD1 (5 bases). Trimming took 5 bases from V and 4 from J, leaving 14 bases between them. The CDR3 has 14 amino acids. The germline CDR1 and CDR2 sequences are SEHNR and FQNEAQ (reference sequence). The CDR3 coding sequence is TGTGCCAGCAGCAGTGACCGGGACGGCTATGGCTACACCTTC. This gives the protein CASSSDRDGYGYTF.

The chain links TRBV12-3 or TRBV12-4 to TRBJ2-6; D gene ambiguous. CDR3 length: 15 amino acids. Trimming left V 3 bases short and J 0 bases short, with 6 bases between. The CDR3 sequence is CASSFGPSGANVLTF. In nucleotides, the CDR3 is TGTGCCAGCAGTTTTGGCCCCTCTGGGGCCAACGTCCTGACTTTC.

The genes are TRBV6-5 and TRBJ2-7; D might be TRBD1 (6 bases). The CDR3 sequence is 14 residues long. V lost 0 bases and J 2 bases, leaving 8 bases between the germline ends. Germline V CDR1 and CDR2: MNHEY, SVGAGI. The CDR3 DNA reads TGTGCCAGCAGTTACTCACAGGGAACCTACGAGCAGTACTTC. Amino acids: CASSYSQGTYEQYF.

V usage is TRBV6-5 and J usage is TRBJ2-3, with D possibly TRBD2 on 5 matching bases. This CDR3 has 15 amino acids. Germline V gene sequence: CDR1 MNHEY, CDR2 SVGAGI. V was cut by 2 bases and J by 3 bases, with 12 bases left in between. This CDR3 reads CASSYGLAGTDTQYF. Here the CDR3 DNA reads TGTGCCAGCAGTTACGGCCTAGCTGGAACAGATACGCAGTATTTT.

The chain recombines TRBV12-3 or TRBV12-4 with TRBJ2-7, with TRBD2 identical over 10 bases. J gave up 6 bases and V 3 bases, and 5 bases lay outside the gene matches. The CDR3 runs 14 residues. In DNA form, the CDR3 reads TGTGCCAGCAGTTTCAGAGCGGGAGGGGGCGAGCAGTACTTC. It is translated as CASSFRAGGGEQYF.

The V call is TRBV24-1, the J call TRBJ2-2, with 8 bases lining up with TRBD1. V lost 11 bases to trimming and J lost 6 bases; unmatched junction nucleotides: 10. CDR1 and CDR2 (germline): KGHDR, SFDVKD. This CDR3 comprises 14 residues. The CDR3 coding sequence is TGTGCCATTTCAACAGGGGGGTTTCCCGGGGAGCTGTTTTTT. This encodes CAISTGGFPGELFF.

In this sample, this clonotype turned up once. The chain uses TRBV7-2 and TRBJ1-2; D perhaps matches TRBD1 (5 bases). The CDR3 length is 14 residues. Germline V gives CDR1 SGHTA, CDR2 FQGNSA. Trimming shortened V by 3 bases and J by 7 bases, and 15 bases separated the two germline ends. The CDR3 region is CASSFTGTPVGYTF. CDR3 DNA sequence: TGTGCCAGCAGCTTCACCGGGACCCCTGTTGGCTACACCTTC.

Written as DNA, the CDR3 is TGCGCCAGCAGCTTGGTTCTTGGCGGCTATGGCTACACCTTC. It specifies CASSLVLGGYGYTF. The chain couples TRBV5-1 to TRBJ1-2; D gene uncertain. V gave up 0 bases and J gave up 4 bases, with 10 bases separating them. Germline assignment: CDR1 SGHRS and CDR2 YFSETQ. The CDR3 consists of 14 residues. The complete variable domain, with remaining parts taken from reference TRBV5-1 and TRBJ1-2, reads KAGVTQTPRYLIKTRGQQVTLSCSPISGHRSVSWYQQTPGQGLQFLFEYFSETQRNKGNFPGRFSGRQFSNSRSEMNVSTLELGDSALYLCASSLVLGGYGYTFGSGTRLTVV.

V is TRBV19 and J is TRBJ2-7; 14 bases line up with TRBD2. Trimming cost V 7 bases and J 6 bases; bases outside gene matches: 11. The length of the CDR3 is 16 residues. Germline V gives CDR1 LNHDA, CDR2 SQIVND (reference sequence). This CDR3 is CASTTGGLAGAREQYF. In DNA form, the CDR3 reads TGTGCCAGTACCACTGGGGGACTAGCGGGAGCACGCGAGCAGTACTTC.

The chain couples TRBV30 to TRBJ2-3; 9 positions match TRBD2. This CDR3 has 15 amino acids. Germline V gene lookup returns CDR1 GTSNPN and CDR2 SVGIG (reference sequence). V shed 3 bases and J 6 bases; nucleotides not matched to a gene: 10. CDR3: CAWSSGAGGHDTQYF. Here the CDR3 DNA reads TGTGCCTGGAGCTCGGGGGCGGGGGGGCATGATACGCAGTATTTT.

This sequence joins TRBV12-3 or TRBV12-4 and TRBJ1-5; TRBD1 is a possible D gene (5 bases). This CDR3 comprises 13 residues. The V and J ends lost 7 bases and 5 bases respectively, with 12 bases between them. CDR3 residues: CASIRDAYQPQHF. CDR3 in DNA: TGTGCCAGCATCCGGGACGCCTATCAGCCCCAGCATTTT.